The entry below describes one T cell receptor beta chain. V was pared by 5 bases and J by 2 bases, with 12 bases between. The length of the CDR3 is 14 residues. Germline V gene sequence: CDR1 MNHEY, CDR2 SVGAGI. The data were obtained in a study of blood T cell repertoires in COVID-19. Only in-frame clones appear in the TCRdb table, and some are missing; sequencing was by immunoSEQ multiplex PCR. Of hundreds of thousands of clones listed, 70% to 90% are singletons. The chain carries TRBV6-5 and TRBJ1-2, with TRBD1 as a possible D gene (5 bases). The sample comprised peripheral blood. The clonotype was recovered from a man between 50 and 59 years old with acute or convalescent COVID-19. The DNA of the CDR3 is TGTGCCAGCAGTAAGTCGACAGAAAACTATGGCTACACCTTC. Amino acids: CASSKSTENYGYTF.